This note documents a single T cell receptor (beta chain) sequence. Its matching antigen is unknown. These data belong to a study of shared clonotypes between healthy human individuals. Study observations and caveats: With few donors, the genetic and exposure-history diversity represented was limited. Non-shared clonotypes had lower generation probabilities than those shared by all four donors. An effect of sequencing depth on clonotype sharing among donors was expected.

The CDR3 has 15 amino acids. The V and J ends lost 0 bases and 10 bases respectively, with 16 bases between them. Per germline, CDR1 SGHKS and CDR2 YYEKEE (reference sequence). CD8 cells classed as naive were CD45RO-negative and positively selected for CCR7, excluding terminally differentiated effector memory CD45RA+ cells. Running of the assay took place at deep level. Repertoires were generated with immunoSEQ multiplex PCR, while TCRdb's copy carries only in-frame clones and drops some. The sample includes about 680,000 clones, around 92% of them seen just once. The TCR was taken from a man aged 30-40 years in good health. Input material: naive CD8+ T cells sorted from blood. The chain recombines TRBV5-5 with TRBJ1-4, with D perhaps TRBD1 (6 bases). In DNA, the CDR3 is TGTGCCAGCAGCTTGGAAGGCAGGGGATTGGGAAAACTGTTTTTT. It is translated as CASSLEGRGLGKLFF.